This TCR beta chain appears in the sequencing data of a study of CD8+ T cells in alopecia areata (dated by TCRdb to 2016 to 2019). Broadly, across the study: Treated patients were enrolled in an open-label pilot trial of oral tofacitinib at 5 to 10 mg twice daily for moderate-to-severe alopecia areata. Patients received tofacitinib for 6 to 18 months and were then followed off drug for 6 months to check for delayed response and recurrence. TCRbeta CDR3 regions were amplified by immunoSEQ multiplex PCR using 35 Vbeta forward and 13 Jbeta reverse primers. Scalp tissue and sorted CD4+ and CD8+ peripheral blood T cells from patchy and totalis/universalis alopecia areata patients and from healthy controls were covered by human TCRbeta sequencing. Biopsies were taken from tofacitinib-treated patients at baseline and at 4 and 24 weeks of treatment, and a later scalp biopsy was taken in several of the tofacitinib-treated patients. Disease severity in treated patients was measured with the SALT score, which quantifies the percentage of affected scalp surface area. RNA came from the PAXgene miRNA kit for fixed scalp, the miRNeasy kit for PBMCs, and the RNeasy kit for mouse skin. Scalp clonality was compared among normal scalp (n=4), patchy alopecia areata scalp (n=8), and alopecia totalis/universalis scalp (n=8). The study used high-throughput TCRbeta sequencing to examine T cell clonal expansion in alopecia areata, in both the C3H/HeJ mouse model and human patients.

Points the paper makes about the study in general: During tofacitinib treatment, many expanded lesional clones remained in scalp and blood, and this persistence may partly explain relapse after treatment is stopped. Scalp TCR repertoire analysis is complicated because resident alphabeta T cells in normal human skin are also sequenced, whereas mouse skin is dominated by gammadelta T cells. Compared with mice, TCR sequences shared between patients were less clear, possibly partly because of HLA diversity across the patient population. With tofacitinib, both scalp clonality and the number of expanded CD8+ clones among the top 100 scalp clones went down significantly. Compared with normal scalp, lesional scalp, particularly in alopecia totalis/universalis, had higher clonality and more expanded CD8+ clones, which suggests antigenic drive. The treated cohort was small, with a single nonresponder, so links between baseline CD8+ expansion and response need larger studies.

Library creation used the immunoSEQ multiplex PCR assay. To provide template for TCR sequencing, every sample had RNA extracted and reverse transcribed into cDNA. First-strand cDNA was synthesized with SuperScript III using a 2:1 mix of oligo-dT and random hexamers. A synthetic immune receptor repertoire was used to measure amplification bias, and any remaining bias was corrected computationally. Per the original workflow: Raw reads were preprocessed for error removal, and CDR3 was defined according to IMGT conventions as running from the conserved cysteine to phenylalanine. Clonality was calculated as 1 minus Shannon entropy normalized by log2 of the number of productive unique TCRs. Whether each scalp clone was CD4 or CD8 was inferred by checking scalp TCRbeta sequences against the CD4 and CD8 repertoires from sorted blood. Sourced from immuneACCESS, this table was stored by TCRdb with only in-frame sequences that have V and J called. A share of the clones is absent; for the studies checked, an unresolved V gene accounts for under half, and the remainder has no known explanation. Clone size and the V and J calls come from that table; the DNA yielded D and trimming. This sample is represented by around 270,000 clones; roughly 64% of them were singletons. The ten biggest clones cover about 1.8% of the sample.

Points on this clone: Which antigen it targets is not known. Within one base of it there is no much larger clone, and no base qualities were kept.

The time point label here, explained by the study, means: 24 weeks on oral tofacitinib. The treatment or condition label, read with the paper, signifies: oral pan-JAK inhibitor, 5-10 mg twice daily. Peripheral blood and lesional scalp punch biopsies were obtained from patients with alopecia areata. PBMCs were isolated by density centrifugation and stained for CD3, CD4 and CD8, after which CD4+ and CD8+ T cells were sorted on a FACSAria. The specimen was CD4+ T cells sorted from blood, collected at week 24, from a patient treated with tofacitinib. The sequence came from a human donor with alopecia areata.

The nucleotide sequence reads as follows: TGCGCCAGCAACCTCCAATTGGGAGAGACCCAGTACTTC. Translated, it reads CASNLQLGETQYF. The sequence links TRBV5-1 to TRBJ2-5; the D gene lacks a confident call. The CDR3, cysteine through phenylalanine, is 13 amino acids long. This entry keeps only the CDR3 DNA: 39 bases, framed from base 1. Sequences SGHRS (CDR1) and YFSETQ (CDR2) are obtained from the germline V gene. V and J are truncated by 6 bases and 4 bases respectively, leaving an intervening sequence of 13 bases.